The clone carrying this T cell receptor (beta chain) was recorded many times. V lost 1 base and J 0 bases, leaving 14 bases between the germline ends. Looked up from germline, CDR1 is SGHAT and CDR2 is FQNNGV. The CDR3 covers 17 residues. The sample originates from a study of T cells after yellow fever vaccination. Using its own MiXCR run on the 5' RACE reads, TCRdb lists one record per CDR3 protein. The table includes roughly 310,000 distinct CDR3 sequences, roughly 4% detected once. The sequence was collected from a young man who received the YFV17D yellow fever vaccine. The specimen comprised PBMCs, sampled on the day of the yellow fever booster vaccination. V and J are TRBV11-2 and TRBJ2-3, with unresolved D. The CDR3 region is CASSLAPRSLSTDTQYF. CDR3 bases: TGTGCCAGCAGCTTAGCCCCCCGGAGTCTTAGCACAGATACGCAGTATTTT.